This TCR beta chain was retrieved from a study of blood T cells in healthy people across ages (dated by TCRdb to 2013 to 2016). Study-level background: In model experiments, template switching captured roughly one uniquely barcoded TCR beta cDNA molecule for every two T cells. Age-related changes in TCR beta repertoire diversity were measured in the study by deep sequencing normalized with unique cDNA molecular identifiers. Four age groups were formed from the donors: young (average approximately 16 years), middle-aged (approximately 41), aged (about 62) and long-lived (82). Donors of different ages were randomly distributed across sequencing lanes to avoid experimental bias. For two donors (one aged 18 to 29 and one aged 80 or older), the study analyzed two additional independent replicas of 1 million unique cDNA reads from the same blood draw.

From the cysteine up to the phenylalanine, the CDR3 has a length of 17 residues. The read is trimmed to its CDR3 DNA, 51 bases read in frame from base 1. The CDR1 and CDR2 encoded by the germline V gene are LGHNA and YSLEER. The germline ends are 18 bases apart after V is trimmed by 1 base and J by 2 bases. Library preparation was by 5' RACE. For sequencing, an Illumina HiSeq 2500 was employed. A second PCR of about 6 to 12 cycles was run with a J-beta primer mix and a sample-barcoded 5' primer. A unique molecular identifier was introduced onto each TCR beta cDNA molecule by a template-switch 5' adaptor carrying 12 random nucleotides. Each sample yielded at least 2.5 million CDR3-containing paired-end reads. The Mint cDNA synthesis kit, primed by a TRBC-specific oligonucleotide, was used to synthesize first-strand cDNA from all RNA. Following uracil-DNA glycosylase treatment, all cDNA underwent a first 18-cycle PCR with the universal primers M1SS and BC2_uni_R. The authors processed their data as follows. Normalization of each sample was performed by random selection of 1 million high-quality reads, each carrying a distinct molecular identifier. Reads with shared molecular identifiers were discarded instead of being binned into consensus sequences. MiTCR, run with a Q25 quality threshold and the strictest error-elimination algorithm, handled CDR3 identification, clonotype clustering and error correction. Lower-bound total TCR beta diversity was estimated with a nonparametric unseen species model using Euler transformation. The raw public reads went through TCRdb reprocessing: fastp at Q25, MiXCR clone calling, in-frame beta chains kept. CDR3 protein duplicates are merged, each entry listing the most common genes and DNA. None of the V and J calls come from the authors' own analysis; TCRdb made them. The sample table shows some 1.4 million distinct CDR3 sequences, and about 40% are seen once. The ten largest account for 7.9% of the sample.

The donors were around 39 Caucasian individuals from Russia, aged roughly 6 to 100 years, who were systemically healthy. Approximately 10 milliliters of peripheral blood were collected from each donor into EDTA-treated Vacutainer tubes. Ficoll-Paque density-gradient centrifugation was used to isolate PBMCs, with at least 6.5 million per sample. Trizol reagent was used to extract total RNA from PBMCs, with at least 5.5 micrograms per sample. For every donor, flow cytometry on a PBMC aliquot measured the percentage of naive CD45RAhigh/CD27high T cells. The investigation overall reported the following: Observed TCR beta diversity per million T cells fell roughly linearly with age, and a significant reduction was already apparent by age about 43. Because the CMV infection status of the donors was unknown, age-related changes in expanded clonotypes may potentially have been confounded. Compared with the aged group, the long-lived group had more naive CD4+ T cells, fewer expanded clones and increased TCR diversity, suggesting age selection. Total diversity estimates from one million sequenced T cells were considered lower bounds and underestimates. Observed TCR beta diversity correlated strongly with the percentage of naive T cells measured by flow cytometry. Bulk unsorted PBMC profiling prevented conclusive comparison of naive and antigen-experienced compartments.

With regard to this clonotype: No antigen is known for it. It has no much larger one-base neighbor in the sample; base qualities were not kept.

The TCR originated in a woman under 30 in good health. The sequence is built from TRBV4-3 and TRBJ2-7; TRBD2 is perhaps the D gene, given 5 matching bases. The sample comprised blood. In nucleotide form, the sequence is TGCGCCAGCAGCCAAGGAGCCCGACGTGAGGGAGCCTACGAGCAGTACTTC. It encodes CASSQGARREGAYEQYF.